This TCR beta chain comes out of a study of blood T cell repertoires in COVID-19. Generated by immunoSEQ multiplex PCR, the TCRdb table keeps only in-frame clones and is missing some. The sample holds under 85,000 clones, about 89% seen once. The CDR3 contains 15 residues. CDR1 SGHAT and CDR2 FQNNGV come from the germline V gene. Unmatched junction bases numbered 11, after V lost 5 bases and J lost 8 bases. The genes are TRBV11-2 and TRBJ1-4, with 7 bases aligning to TRBD1. Sequenced: peripheral blood. The receptor was derived from a man in his 70s with active or convalescent COVID-19. The CDR3 DNA is TGTGCCAGCAGCGGCAGGGGGGACGGATACGAAAAACTGTTTTTT. Translation gives CASSGRGDGYEKLFF.